This paragraph covers one T cell receptor (beta chain) sequence. Germline V gene sequence: CDR1 SGHDT, CDR2 YYEEEE. V lost 2 bases, J lost 0 bases, and 7 bases stayed unmatched. The CDR3 has 18 residues. The data belong to a study of blood T cell repertoires in COVID-19. Study information: Sites across the United States, Italy and Spain contributed samples from acute and convalescent COVID-19. Sample material is recorded as cDNA or gDNA derived from T cells, B-cell-depleted T cells, or PBMCs.

How the authors handled the data: The authors estimated nucleated cell counts from reference gene primer amplification. The protocol was immunoSEQ multiplex PCR, while the TCRdb copy is restricted to in-frame clones and leaves out a portion. V and J calls and clone size are copied from that table; D and trimming were computed from the DNA. In the table there are around 340,000 clones, around 85% of which are singletons. This clonotype originated in a woman aged 40-49 years with acute COVID-19. Sequenced sample: PBMCs or T cells enriched from blood (not recorded which). The chain employs TRBV5-6 and TRBJ1-5; 11 bases fit TRBD1. The CDR3 spells CASSLRTGGIYSNQPQHF. CDR3 sequence (DNA): TGTGCCAGCAGCTTAAGGACAGGGGGCATTTATAGCAATCAGCCCCAGCATTTT.